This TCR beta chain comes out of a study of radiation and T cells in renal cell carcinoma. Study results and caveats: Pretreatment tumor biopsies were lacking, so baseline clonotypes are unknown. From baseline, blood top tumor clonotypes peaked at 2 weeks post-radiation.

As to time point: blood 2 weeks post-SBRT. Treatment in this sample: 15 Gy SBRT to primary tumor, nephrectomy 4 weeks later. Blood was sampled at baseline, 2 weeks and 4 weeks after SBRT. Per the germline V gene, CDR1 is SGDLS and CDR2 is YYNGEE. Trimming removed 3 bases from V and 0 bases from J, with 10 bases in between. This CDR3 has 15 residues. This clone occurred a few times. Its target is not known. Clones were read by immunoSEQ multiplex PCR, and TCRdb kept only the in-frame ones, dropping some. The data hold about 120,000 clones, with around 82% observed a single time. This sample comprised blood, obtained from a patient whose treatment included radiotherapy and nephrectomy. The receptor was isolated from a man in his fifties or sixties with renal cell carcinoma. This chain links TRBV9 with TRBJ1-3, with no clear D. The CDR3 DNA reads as TGTGCCAGCAGCGCCTCACAGAGCTCTGGAAACACCATATATTTT. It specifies CASSASQSSGNTIYF.